One and the same sample provided the 25 T cell receptor beta chains below, sequenced in a study of blood T cell repertoires in COVID-19 (dated by TCRdb to the early 2020s). The library was obtained by the immunoSEQ multiplex PCR assay. Entries here come from immuneACCESS through TCRdb and include only in-frame sequences with V and J called. Some clones fail to appear in such tables; in the studies checked, an unresolved V gene covers under half of the shortfall, and the cause of the remainder is unknown. The sample table records more than 95,000 clones; about 90% of these occur just once. Jointly, the top ten make up 3% to 3.5% of the sample. The sequencing sample was made of peripheral blood. All receptors come from a human donor in a cohort sampled during active COVID-19.

The rearrangement uses TRBV7-3 and TRBJ2-1; 9 positions match TRBD1. CDR3 length: 15 amino acids. Germline CDR1 and CDR2: SGHTA and FQGTGA. Losses at the gene ends were 3 bases for V and 2 bases for J; bases not matched to a gene: 2. In nucleotides, the CDR3 is TGTGCCAGCAGCTTGGACAGGGGCACCTACAATGAGCAGTTCTTC. This translates into CASSLDRGTYNEQFF.

The count of this clone is one. V gene TRBV5-1 combines with J gene TRBJ2-1; 9 bases line up with TRBD2. J was trimmed by 4 bases and V by 4 bases; bases with no gene match: 15. The CDR3 has 18 residues. Germline V gene lookup returns CDR1 SGHRS and CDR2 YFSETQ. CDR3 coding DNA: TGCGCCAGCAGCGCGCTCCCTCTGACTAGCGGACCTTACAATGAGCAGTTCTTC. It is translated as CASSALPLTSGPYNEQFF.

This clone is a singleton in its sample. The sample contains more than one DNA sequence encoding this CDR3. The chain has TRBV7-9 and TRBJ1-1; D remains unclear. Trimming removed 3 bases from V and 1 base from J, with 6 bases in between. Per the germline V gene, CDR1 is SEHNR and CDR2 is FQNEAQ (reference sequence). The CDR3 is 13 amino acids. The CDR3 bases are TGTGCCAGCAGCTTCTCCGGGAACACTGAAGCTTTCTTT. This gives the protein CASSFSGNTEAFF.

This chain uses TRBV9 with TRBJ2-3; 7 bases map to TRBD1. Germline-derived CDR1 and CDR2 are SGDLS and YYNGEE. V shed 4 bases and J 0 bases; nucleotides not matched to a gene: 2. The CDR3 is 14 amino acids. Here the CDR3 DNA reads TGTGCCAGCAGCCGGGACAGTAGCACAGATACGCAGTATTTT. It yields the protein CASSRDSSTDTQYF.

The chain is built from TRBV19 and TRBJ1-1; TRBD1 matches 8 bases. This CDR3 spans 16 amino acids. CDR1 LNHDA and CDR2 SQIVND come from the germline V gene (reference sequence). V lost 6 bases, J lost 1 base, and 10 bases stayed unmatched. The CDR3 here is CASSAMTGVPNTEAFF. CDR3 sequence (DNA): TGTGCCAGTAGCGCGATGACAGGGGTCCCGAACACTGAAGCTTTCTTT.

The rearrangement uses TRBV7-2 and TRBJ2-3; TRBD2 matches 9 bases. V lost 4 bases to trimming and J lost 2 bases; unmatched junction nucleotides: 4. Germline loops: CDR1 SGHTA, CDR2 FQGNSA. The CDR3 spans 15 residues. CDR3 loop: CASSSSGTYTDTQYF. The CDR3 nucleotides read TGTGCCAGCAGCTCTAGCGGGACCTACACAGATACGCAGTATTTT.

V and J are TRBV28 and TRBJ2-2; D unresolved. Trimming cost V 3 bases and J 1 base, with 9 bases left between them. The CDR3 loop spans 15 amino acids. The germline V gene encodes CDR1 MDHEN and CDR2 SYDVKM. CDR3 sequence reads: CASSFGQENTGELFF. CDR3 in DNA: TGTGCCAGCAGTTTTGGGCAGGAGAACACCGGGGAGCTGTTTTTT.

The gene calls are TRBV19 and TRBJ2-7; D perhaps matches TRBD2 (5 bases). V lost 2 bases, J lost 7 bases, and 15 bases lay in between. This CDR3 has 14 residues. Germline loops: CDR1 LNHDA, CDR2 SQIVND (reference sequence). The CDR3 DNA reads as TGTGCCAGTAGTATATCCCAGACATCGGGAGAGCAGTACTTC. It translates to CASSISQTSGEQYF.

The rearrangement joins TRBV7-9 to TRBJ1-1; D remains unclear. Germline V gene lookup returns CDR1 SEHNR and CDR2 FQNEAQ (reference sequence). The CDR3 has 16 amino acids. With 1 base removed from V and 0 bases from J, the gap between germline ends came to 12 bases. This chain's CDR3 is CASSLEVSRLNTEAFF. CDR3 bases: TGTGCCAGCAGCTTAGAAGTGAGCAGGTTGAACACTGAAGCTTTCTTT. The whole variable domain, remainder taken from reference TRBV7-9 and TRBJ1-1, is DTGVSQNPRHKITKRGQNVTFRCDPISEHNRLYWYRQTLGQGPEFLTYFQNEAQLEKSRLLSDRFSAERPKGSFSTLEIQRTEQGDSAMYLCASSLEVSRLNTEAFFGQGTRLTVV.

The chain is built from TRBV30 and TRBJ1-6; 9 nucleotides match TRBD1. Germline CDR1 and CDR2: GTSNPN and SVGIG (reference sequence). V was pared by 3 bases and J by 7 bases, with 7 bases of the junction left unmatched. The CDR3 extends over 15 amino acids. The CDR3 region is CAWRIRDRVNSPLHF. Here the CDR3 DNA reads TGTGCCTGGAGAATAAGGGACAGGGTGAATTCACCCCTCCACTTT.

This clone occurred once. CDR3 loop: CASRDRVVSPLHF. The CDR3 DNA reads TGTGCCAGTAGGGACAGGGTGGTTTCACCCCTCCACTTT. The chain uses TRBV19 and TRBJ1-6; 8 bases align to TRBD1. The CDR3 contains 13 residues. CDR1 LNHDA and CDR2 SQIVND come from the germline V gene (reference sequence). With 6 bases clipped from V and 9 bases from J, the junction kept 4 bases outside the gene matches.

The chain recombines TRBV9 with TRBJ2-1; the D gene is possibly TRBD1 (5 bases). The CDR3 has 16 amino acids. Germline CDR1 is SGDLS and CDR2 is YYNGEE. The ends were cut back, 0 bases at V and 7 bases at J, with 17 bases in the middle. The chain's CDR3 is CASSVVGQGKSNEQFF. CDR3 DNA sequence: TGTGCCAGCAGCGTAGTAGGTCAGGGTAAATCTAATGAGCAGTTCTTC.

This sequence joins TRBV19 and TRBJ1-4; 7 bases are shared with TRBD1. CDR3 length: 17 residues. The V segment lost 0 bases and the J segment 1 base; nucleotides outside the gene matches: 5. Germline CDR1 LNHDA, CDR2 SQIVND (reference sequence). Here the CDR3 reads CASSIEGGTVTNEKLFF. The DNA of the CDR3 is TGTGCCAGTAGTATAGAAGGCGGGACAGTAACTAATGAAAAACTGTTTTTT.

This chain uses TRBV7-2 with TRBJ1-2; D ambiguous. CDR1 and CDR2 from the germline V gene are SGHTA and FQGNSA. V lost 5 bases to trimming and J lost 0 bases, with 10 bases between them. The CDR3 covers 14 residues. CDR3 DNA sequence: TGTGCCAGCAGCCCGCGCGTACCTAACTATGGCTACACCTTC. As protein: CASSPRVPNYGYTF.

The table lists this clone with a count of one. This chain connects TRBV6-6 to TRBJ2-7; a weak D match, TRBD1 (5 bases). The V end lost 0 bases, the J end lost 0 bases, and 9 bases lay between the germline ends. The CDR3 is 15 amino acids. Germline CDR1 is MNHNY and CDR2 is SVGAGI (reference sequence). CDR3 sequence: CASSYSTQGSYEQYF. CDR3 sequence (DNA): TGTGCCAGCAGTTACTCCACGCAGGGCTCCTACGAGCAGTACTTC.

This rearrangement joins TRBV18 to TRBJ2-2, with D perhaps matching TRBD1 (7 bases). Trimming shortened V by 1 base and J by 6 bases, and 21 bases separated the two germline ends. The V gene's germline CDR1 is KGHSH and CDR2 LQKENI. The CDR3 is 18 amino acids. CDR3 protein: CASSPHRGRQGVPGELFF. The CDR3 DNA reads TGTGCCAGCTCACCACATCGGGGGCGCCAGGGGGTCCCCGGGGAGCTGTTTTTT. The variable domain in full, completed from reference TRBV18 and TRBJ2-2, reads NAGVMQNPRHLVRRRGQEARLRCSPMKGHSHVYWYRQLPEEGLKFMVYLQKENIIDESGMPKERFSAEFPKEGPSILRIQQVVRGDSAAYFCASSPHRGRQGVPGELFFGEGSRLTVL.

The genes are TRBV5-5 and TRBJ1-1; the D is unclear. The germline V and J ends were trimmed by 2 bases and 3 bases, with 11 bases remaining between them. Per the germline V gene, CDR1 is SGHKS and CDR2 is YYEKEE (reference sequence). This CDR3 comprises 14 residues. The CDR3 loop is CASSFQEGDTEAFF. In nucleotides, the CDR3 is TGTGCCAGCAGCTTTCAGGAGGGAGACACTGAAGCTTTCTTT. Variable domain in full (rest from reference TRBV5-5 and TRBJ1-1): DAGVTQSPTHLIKTRGQQVTLRCSPISGHKSVSWYQQVLGQGPQFIFQYYEKEERGRGNFPDRFSARQFPNYSSELNVNALLLGDSALYLCASSFQEGDTEAFFGQGTRLTVV.

The rearrangement uses TRBV6-5 and TRBJ2-5; no definite D call. In germline, CDR1 is MNHEY, CDR2 SVGAGI. The V and J ends lost 7 bases and 7 bases respectively, with 16 bases between them. This CDR3 spans 13 amino acids. Written as DNA, the CDR3 is TGTGCCAGCAATCACCCAGCGTTTGGGACCCAGTACTTC. Protein sequence: CASNHPAFGTQYF.

J is TRBJ1-1 and V is TRBV19; TRBD1 might be the D (6 bases). Between the trimmed V and J ends, which lost 1 base and 8 bases, there was a span of 14 bases. This CDR3 contains 14 residues. Germline V gene sequence: CDR1 LNHDA, CDR2 SQIVND (reference sequence). The CDR3 DNA reads TGTGCCAGTAGTATAGGTGCACAGGGACAAGAAGCTTTCTTT. Amino acids: CASSIGAQGQEAFF.

The rearrangement uses TRBV30 and TRBJ2-7; TRBD1 aligns across 12 bases. This CDR3 has 14 residues. Looked up from germline, CDR1 is GTSNPN and CDR2 is SVGIG (reference sequence). After removal of 4 bases from V and 4 bases from J, the junction contained 5 bases not matched to a gene. The CDR3 DNA reads as TGTGCCTGGACTAGGGACAGGGGGCTGTACGAGCAGTACTTC. The encoded protein is CAWTRDRGLYEQYF.

The V call is TRBV18, the J call TRBJ1-3, with D possibly being TRBD1 (5 bases). Trimming removed 4 bases from V and 9 bases from J, with 19 bases in between. Germline V gene data show CDR1 as KGHSH and CDR2 as LQKENI. The CDR3 covers 15 residues. The chain's CDR3 is CASSQQTQQASTIYF. As DNA, the CDR3 is TGTGCCAGCTCACAGCAGACCCAACAGGCGAGCACCATATATTTT.

This chain joins TRBV5-4 and TRBJ1-1, with 7 bases identical to TRBD1. The germline V gene has CDR1 SGHNT and CDR2 YYREEE (reference sequence). This CDR3 is built from 16 residues. V was clipped by 4 bases and J by 1 base; unmatched bases: 10. CDR3: CASSPGQWRRNTEAFF. For the CDR3, the DNA is TGTGCCAGCAGCCCGGGACAGTGGAGACGGAACACTGAAGCTTTCTTT.

V and J are TRBV5-6 and TRBJ2-5, with TRBD1 as a possible D gene (6 bases). Germline lookup yields CDR1 SGHDT and CDR2 YYEEEE. This CDR3 has 16 amino acids. Trimming left V 4 bases short and J 1 base short, with 17 bases between. This chain's CDR3 is CASSLNAGTLQETQYF. The CDR3 coding sequence is TGTGCCAGCAGCCTAAACGCCGGGACACTCCAAGAGACCCAGTACTTC.

This sequence joins TRBV6-5 and TRBJ1-6; D is unclear. With 6 bases removed from V and 5 bases from J, the gap between germline ends came to 8 bases. The CDR3 totals 13 residues. Germline assignment: CDR1 MNHEY and CDR2 SVGAGI. Here the CDR3 DNA reads TGTGCCAGCAGCCGCGTAGATAATTCACCCCTCCACTTT. Amino acids: CASSRVDNSPLHF.

This sequence joins TRBV2 and TRBJ2-1; the match to TRBD2 covers 11 bases. Germline CDR1 and CDR2: SNHLY and FYNNEI. This CDR3 comprises 15 residues. V lost 2 bases and J lost 9; bases outside the gene matches: 6. Here the CDR3 reads CASSEWLAGGGEQFF. The CDR3 region has the DNA TGTGCCAGCAGTGAATGGCTAGCGGGAGGCGGTGAGCAGTTCTTC.